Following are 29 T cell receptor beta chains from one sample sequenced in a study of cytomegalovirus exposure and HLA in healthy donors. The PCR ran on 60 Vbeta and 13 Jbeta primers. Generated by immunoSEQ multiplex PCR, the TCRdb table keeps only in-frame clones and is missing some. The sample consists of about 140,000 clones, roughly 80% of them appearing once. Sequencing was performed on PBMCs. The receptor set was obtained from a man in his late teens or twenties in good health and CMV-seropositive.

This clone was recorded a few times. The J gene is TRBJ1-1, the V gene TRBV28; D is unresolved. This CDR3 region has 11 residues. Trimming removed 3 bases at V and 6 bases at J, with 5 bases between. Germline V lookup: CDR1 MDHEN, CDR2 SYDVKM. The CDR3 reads CASSFGAEAFF. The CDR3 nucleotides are TGTGCCAGCAGTTTCGGGGCTGAAGCTTTCTTT.

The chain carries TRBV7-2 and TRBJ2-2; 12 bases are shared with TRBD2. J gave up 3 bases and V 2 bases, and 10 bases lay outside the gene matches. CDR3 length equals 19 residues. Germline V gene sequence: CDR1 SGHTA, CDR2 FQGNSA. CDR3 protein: CASSLRSSGRAIDTGELFF. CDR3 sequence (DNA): TGTGCCAGCAGCTTAAGGTCTAGCGGGAGGGCCATTGACACCGGGGAGCTGTTTTTT.

Here the CDR3 DNA reads TGTGCCAGCAGCTTGGGGGGAAGAGCGGGGGACAATGAGCAGTTCTTC. Translating gives CASSLGGRAGDNEQFF. The chain uses TRBV5-4 and TRBJ2-1; 8 nucleotides agree with TRBD2. The CDR3 covers 16 residues. V trimming: 0 bases; J trimming: 5 bases; junction bases outside the gene matches: 7. CDR1 is SGHNT, CDR2 YYREEE, per germline (reference sequence).

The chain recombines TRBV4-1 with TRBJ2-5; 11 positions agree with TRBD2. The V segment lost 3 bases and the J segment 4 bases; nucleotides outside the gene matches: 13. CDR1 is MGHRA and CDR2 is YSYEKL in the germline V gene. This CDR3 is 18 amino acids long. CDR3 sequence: CASSHPVSSGRARETQYF. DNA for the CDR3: TGCGCCAGCAGCCACCCCGTGAGTAGCGGGAGGGCCCGAGAGACCCAGTACTTC.

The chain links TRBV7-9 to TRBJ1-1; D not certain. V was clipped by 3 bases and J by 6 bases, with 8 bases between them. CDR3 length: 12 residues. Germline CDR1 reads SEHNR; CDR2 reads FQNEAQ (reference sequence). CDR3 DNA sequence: TGTGCCAGCAGCTTCAGAAACGCTGAAGCTTTCTTT. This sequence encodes CASSFRNAEAFF.

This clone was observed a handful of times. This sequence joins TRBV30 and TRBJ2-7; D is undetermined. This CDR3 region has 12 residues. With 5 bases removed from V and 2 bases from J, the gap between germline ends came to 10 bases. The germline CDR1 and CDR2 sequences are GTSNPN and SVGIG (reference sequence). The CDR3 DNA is TGTGCCTGGGGCCTAGGCCCCTACGAGCAGTACTTC. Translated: CAWGLGPYEQYF.

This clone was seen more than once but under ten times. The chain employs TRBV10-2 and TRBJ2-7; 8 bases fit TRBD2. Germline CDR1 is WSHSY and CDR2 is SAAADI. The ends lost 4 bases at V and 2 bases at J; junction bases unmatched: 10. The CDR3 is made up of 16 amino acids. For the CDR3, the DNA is TGCGCCAGCAGTGTTAGTCTGGGACTAGAGGCCTACGAGCAGTACTTC. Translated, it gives CASSVSLGLEAYEQYF.

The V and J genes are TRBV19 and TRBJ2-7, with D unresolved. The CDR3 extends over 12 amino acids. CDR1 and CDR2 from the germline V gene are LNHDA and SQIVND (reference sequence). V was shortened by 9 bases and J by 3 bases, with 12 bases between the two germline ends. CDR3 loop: CASQDGDYEQYF. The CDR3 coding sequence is TGTGCCAGCCAAGACGGAGACTACGAGCAGTACTTC.

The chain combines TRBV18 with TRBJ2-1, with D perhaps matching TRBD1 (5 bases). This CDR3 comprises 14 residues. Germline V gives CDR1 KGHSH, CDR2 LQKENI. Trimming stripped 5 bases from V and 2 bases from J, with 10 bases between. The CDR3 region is CASSEGAPYNEQFF. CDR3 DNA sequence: TGTGCCAGCTCAGAAGGGGCCCCCTACAATGAGCAGTTCTTC.

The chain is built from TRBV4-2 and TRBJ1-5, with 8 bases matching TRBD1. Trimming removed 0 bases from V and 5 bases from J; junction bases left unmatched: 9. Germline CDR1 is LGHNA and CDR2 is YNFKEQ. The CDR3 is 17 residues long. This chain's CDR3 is CASSQDQRQGTDQPQHF. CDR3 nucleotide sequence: TGTGCCAGCAGCCAAGATCAACGACAGGGGACGGATCAGCCCCAGCATTTT.

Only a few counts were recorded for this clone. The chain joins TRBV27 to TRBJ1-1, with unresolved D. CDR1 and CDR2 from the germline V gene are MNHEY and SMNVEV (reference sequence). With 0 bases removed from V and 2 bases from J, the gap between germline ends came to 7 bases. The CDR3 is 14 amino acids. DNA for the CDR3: TGTGCCAGCAGTTTATCAACATATAACACTGAAGCTTTCTTT. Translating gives CASSLSTYNTEAFF.

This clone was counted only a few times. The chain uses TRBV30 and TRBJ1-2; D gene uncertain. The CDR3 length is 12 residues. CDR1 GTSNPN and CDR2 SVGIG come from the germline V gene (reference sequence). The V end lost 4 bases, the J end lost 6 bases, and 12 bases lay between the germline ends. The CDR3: CAWISTVDGYTF. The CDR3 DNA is TGTGCCTGGATCAGTACCGTGGATGGCTACACCTTC.

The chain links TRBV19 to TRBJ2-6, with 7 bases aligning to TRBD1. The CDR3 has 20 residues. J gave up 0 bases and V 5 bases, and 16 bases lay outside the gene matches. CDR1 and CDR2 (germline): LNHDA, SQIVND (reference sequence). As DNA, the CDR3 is TGTGCCAGTAGTCCCCGGGACAGCGCGACCCTTTCCTCTGGGGCCAACGTCCTGACTTTC. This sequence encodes CASSPRDSATLSSGANVLTF.

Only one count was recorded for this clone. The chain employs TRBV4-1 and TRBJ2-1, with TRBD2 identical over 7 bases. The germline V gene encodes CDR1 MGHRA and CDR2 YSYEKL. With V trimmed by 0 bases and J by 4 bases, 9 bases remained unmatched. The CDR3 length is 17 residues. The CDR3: CASSQDRRLAVYNEQFF. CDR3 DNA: TGCGCCAGCAGCCAAGATCGGCGGCTAGCGGTTTACAATGAGCAGTTCTTC.

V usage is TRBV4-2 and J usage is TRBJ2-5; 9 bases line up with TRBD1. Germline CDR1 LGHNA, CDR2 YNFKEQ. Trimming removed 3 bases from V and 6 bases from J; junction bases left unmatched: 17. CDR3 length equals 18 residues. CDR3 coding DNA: TGTGCCAGCAGCCAGGCCGGACTGTTGGGGACAGGGCGAAAGACCCAGTACTTC. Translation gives CASSQAGLLGTGRKTQYF.

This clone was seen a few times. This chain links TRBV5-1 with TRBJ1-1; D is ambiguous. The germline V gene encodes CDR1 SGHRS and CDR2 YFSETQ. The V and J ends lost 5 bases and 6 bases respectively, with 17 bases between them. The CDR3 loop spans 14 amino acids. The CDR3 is CASSSSSGMAEAFF. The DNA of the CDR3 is TGCGCCAGCAGTTCATCTTCGGGGATGGCTGAAGCTTTCTTT.

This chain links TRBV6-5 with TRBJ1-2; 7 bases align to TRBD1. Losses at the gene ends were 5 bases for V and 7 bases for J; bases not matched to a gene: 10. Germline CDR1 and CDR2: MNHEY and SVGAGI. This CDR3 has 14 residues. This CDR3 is CASSTYSTGCGYTF. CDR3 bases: TGTGCCAGCAGTACTTATTCGACAGGGTGTGGCTACACCTTC.

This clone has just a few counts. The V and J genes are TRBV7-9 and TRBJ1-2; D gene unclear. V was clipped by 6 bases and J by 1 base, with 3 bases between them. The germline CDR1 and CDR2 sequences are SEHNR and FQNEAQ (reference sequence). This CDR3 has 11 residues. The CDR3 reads CASSYNYGYTF. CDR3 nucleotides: TGTGCCAGCAGTTATAACTATGGCTACACCTTC.

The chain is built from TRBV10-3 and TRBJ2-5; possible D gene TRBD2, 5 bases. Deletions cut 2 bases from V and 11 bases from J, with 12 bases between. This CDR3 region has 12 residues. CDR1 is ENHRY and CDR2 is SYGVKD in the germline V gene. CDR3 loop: CAISELEWEQYF. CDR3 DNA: TGTGCCATCAGTGAGCTTGAGTGGGAGCAGTACTTC.

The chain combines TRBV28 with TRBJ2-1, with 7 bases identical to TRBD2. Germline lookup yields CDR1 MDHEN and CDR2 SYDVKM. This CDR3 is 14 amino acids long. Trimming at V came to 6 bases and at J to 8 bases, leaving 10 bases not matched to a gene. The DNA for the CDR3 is TGTGCCAGCAGCCCTAGCGGACACGGGGATGAGCAGTTCTTC. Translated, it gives CASSPSGHGDEQFF.

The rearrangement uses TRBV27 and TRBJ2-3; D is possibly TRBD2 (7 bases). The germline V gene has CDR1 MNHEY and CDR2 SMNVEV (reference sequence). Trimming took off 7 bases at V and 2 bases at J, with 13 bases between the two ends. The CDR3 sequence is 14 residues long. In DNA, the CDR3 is TGTGCCAGCACCGGGGGGCGGCACACAGATACGCAGTATTTT. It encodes CASTGGRHTDTQYF.

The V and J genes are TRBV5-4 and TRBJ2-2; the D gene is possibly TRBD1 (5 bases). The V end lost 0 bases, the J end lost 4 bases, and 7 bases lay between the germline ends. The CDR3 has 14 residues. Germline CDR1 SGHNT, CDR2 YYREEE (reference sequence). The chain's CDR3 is CASSLDRITGELFF. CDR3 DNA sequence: TGTGCCAGCAGCTTGGACAGGATCACCGGGGAGCTGTTTTTT.

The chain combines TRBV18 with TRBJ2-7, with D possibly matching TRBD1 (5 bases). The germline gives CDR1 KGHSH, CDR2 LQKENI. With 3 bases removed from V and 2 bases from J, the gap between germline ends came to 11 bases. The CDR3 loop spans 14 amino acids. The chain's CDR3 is CASSPSGITYEQYF. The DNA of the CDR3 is TGTGCCAGCTCACCGTCAGGGATCACCTACGAGCAGTACTTC.

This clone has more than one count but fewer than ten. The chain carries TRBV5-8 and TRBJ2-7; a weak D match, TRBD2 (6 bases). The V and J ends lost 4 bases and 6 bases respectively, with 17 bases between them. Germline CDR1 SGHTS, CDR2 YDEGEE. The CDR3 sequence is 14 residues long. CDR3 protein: CASSLLSEGSEQYF. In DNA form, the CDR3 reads TGTGCCAGCAGCCTCTTGTCGGAGGGTTCCGAGCAGTACTTC.

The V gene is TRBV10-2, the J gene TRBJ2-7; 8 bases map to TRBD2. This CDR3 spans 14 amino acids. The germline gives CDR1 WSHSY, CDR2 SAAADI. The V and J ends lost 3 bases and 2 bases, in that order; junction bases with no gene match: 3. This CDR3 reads CASSETSGTYEQYF. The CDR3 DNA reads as TGCGCCAGCAGTGAAACTAGCGGTACCTACGAGCAGTACTTC.

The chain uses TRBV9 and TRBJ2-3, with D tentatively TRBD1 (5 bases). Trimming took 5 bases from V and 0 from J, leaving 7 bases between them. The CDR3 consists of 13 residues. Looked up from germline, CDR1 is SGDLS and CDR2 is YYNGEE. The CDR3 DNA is TGTGCCAGCAGTCGACAGAGCACAGATACGCAGTATTTT. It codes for CASSRQSTDTQYF.

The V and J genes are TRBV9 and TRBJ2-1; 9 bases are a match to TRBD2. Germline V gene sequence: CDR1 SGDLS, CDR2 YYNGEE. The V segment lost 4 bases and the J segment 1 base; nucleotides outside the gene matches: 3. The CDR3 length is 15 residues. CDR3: CASSRSGSSYNEQFF. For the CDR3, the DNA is TGTGCCAGCAGCCGTAGCGGGAGTTCCTACAATGAGCAGTTCTTC. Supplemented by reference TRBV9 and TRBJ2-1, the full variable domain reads DSGVTQTPKHLITATGQRVTLRCSPRSGDLSVYWYQQSLDQGLQFLIQYYNGEERAKGNILERFSAQQFPDLHSELNLSSLELGDSALYFCASSRSGSSYNEQFFGPGTRLTVL.

The CDR3 protein is CASSMGASVRLAGVEQFF. CDR3 in DNA: TGTGCCAGTAGTATGGGGGCAAGTGTGAGACTAGCGGGTGTGGAGCAGTTCTTC. The chain couples TRBV19 to TRBJ2-1; 10 bases line up with TRBD2. Looked up from germline, CDR1 is LNHDA and CDR2 is SQIVND (reference sequence). The length of the CDR3 is 18 residues. V lost 3 bases and J lost 10; bases outside the gene matches: 18.

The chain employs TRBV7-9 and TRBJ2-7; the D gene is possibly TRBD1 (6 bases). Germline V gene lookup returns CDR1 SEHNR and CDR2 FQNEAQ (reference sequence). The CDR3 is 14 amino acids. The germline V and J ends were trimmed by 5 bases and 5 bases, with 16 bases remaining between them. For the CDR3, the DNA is TGTGCCAGCAGCGCGAAACAGGGTTTAAACGAGCAGTACTTC. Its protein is CASSAKQGLNEQYF.